This paragraph covers one T cell receptor beta chain sequence. Its antigen is unidentified. The record originates from a study of T cells after yellow fever vaccination. Whole-study findings and limits: Researchers cautioned that FACS-sorted repertoires could harbor abundant clonotypes contaminating from the bulk population. By day 5 rather than day 15, the secondary response had peaked, though it was weaker.

TCRdb independently ran MiXCR on the 5' RACE reads; one entry per CDR3 protein. The table includes under 300,000 distinct CDR3 sequences, 10% to 15% detected once. CDR1 and CDR2 from the germline V gene are LGHNA and YNFKEQ. V was clipped by 1 base and J by 6 bases, with 10 bases between them. The CDR3 spans 14 residues. The V gene is TRBV4-2, the J gene TRBJ2-1, with D unresolved. This specimen consisted of CD4+ T cells sorted from PBMCs, obtained 45 days after the yellow fever booster vaccination. The clonotype comes from a man aged 25-45 years who received the YFV17D yellow fever vaccine. The CDR3 DNA reads TGTGCCAGCAGCCAAGGTGACGGAACCAATGAGCAGTTCTTC. This codes for CASSQGDGTNEQFF.